This TCR beta chain was identified in a study of OX40 agonist ivuxolimab in advanced cancers. This CDR3 has 14 residues. Germline V lookup: CDR1 SGHRS, CDR2 YFSETQ. Trimming removed 3 bases at V and 0 bases at J, with 8 bases between. Produced via immunoSEQ multiplex PCR; TCRdb's table is partial and in-frame only. Counted here are about 70,000 clones, roughly 90% occurring once; the ten biggest clones make up 2.8%. The source is an adult with an advanced solid tumor such as melanoma, head and neck, liver or kidney cancer. The V and J genes are TRBV5-1 and TRBJ2-3, with D hard to call. Sample: CD4+ or CD8+ T cells sorted from blood, taken in a trial of the OX40 agonist ivuxolimab. The CDR3 bases are TGCGCCAGCAGCTCCCTAGGGAGCACAGATACGCAGTATTTT. Protein: CASSSLGSTDTQYF.